This TCR beta chain originates from a study of T cells in Graves' hyperthyroidism and ophthalmopathy. Study conclusions and caveats: For ophthalmopathy, model prediction preceded onset by a median roughly 5.9 months.

It was RNA transcripts that yielded the amplified TCR beta CDR3 regions. A set of HTBI primers served as the primers for a first-round RT-PCR of the TCR CDR3. Each CDR3 protein gets one entry after TCRdb re-called the multiplex PCR reads with MiXCR. The data hold about 420,000 distinct CDR3 sequences, with approximately 13% observed a single time. J gave up 4 bases and V 6 bases, and 6 bases lay outside the gene matches. This CDR3 contains 14 residues. The germline gives CDR1 SGHTA, CDR2 FQGNSA. The hyperthyroidism was newly diagnosed and had lasted under 2 months; the patients were aged 18 to 65. As to this clonotype: Antigen: not known.

Sequencing input: blood. The receptor comes from a woman aged 18-29 years with Graves' hyperthyroidism. The chain has TRBV7-2 and TRBJ2-1; TRBD1 matches 7 bases. Written as DNA, the CDR3 is TGTGCCAGCAGACCTCCGGACAGGTACAATGAGCAGTTCTTC. The encoded protein is CASRPPDRYNEQFF.